This T cell receptor (beta chain) was identified in a study of control samples from healthy donors and cancer patients. Assay used: immunoSEQ multiplex PCR; TCRdb lists only in-frame clones, some missing. The sample holds 130,000 or so clones, 88% seen once. The germline V and J ends were trimmed by 3 bases and 3 bases, with 10 bases remaining between them. Germline V CDR1 and CDR2: SGHRS, YFSETQ. This CDR3 has 14 residues. Source material: blood. The V and J genes are TRBV5-1 and TRBJ1-3; D unclear. This receptor was obtained from a man between 45 and 60 years old in good health. CDR3 loop: CASSSGRDGNTIYF. In nucleotides, the CDR3 is TGCGCCAGCAGCTCCGGACGGGATGGAAACACCATATATTTT.